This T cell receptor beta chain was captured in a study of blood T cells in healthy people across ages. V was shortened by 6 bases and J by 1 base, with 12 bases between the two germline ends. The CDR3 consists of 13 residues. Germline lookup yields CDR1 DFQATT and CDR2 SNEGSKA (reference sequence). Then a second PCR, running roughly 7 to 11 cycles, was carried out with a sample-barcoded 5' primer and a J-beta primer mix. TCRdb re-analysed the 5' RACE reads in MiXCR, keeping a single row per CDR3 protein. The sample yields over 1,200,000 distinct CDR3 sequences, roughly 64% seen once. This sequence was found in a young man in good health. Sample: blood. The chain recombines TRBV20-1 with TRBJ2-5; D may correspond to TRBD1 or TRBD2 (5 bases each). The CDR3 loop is CSATSGTQETQYF. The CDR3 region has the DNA TGCAGTGCCACCTCGGGGACCCAAGAGACCCAGTACTTC.